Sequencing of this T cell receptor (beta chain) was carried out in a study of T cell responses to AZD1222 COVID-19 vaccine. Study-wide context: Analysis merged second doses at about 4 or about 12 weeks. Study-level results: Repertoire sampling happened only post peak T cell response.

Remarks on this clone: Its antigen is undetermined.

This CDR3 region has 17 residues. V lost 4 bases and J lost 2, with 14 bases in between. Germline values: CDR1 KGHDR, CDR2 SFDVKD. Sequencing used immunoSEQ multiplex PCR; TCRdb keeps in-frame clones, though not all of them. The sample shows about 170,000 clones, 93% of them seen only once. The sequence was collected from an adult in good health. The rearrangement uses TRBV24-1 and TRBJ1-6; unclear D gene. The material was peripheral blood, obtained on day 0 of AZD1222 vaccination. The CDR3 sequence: CATSEDAGSPYNSPLHF. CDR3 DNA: TGTGCCACCAGTGAGGATGCAGGATCGCCCTATAATTCACCCCTCCACTTT.